Below are 14 T cell receptor beta chains sequenced from a single sample in a study of CD8 T cells in Susac syndrome. Random hexamers were used to reverse transcribe an amount of roughly 0.45 to 1 ug RNA. TCRdb processed the immunoSEQ multiplex PCR reads anew with MiXCR; each CDR3 protein has one entry. The data contain 70,000 to 100,000 distinct CDR3 sequences, about 95% of them seen just once; the ten biggest clones take up approximately 0.62%. The sequenced sample consisted of CD8+ T cells from PBMCs. The origin of the receptors is a human donor with Susac syndrome.

The rearrangement joins TRBV21-1 to TRBJ1-1; the table's D call TRBD1 went unverified against the DNA. TRBV21-1 is a pseudogene. This CDR3 comprises 15 residues. DNA for the CDR3: TGTGCCAACCCCAGGACGGGCAGAAGATACACTGAAGCTTTCTTT. Its translation: CANPRTGRRYTEAFF.

The V gene is TRBV29-1, the J gene TRBJ2-5; no firm D call. Germline V CDR1 and CDR2: SQVTM, ANQGSEA. Trimming took off 4 bases at V and 4 bases at J, with 19 bases between the two ends. The CDR3 totals 15 residues. In nucleotides, the CDR3 is TGCAGCGTTGTAGATCCCGCGACTTCAACAGAGACCCAGTACTTC. It yields the protein CSVVDPATSTETQYF.

The rearrangement links TRBV9 to TRBJ2-5, with D unclear. CDR3 size: 15 residues. CDR1 and CDR2 (germline): SGDLS, YYNGEE. V was trimmed by 2 bases and J by 1 base, leaving 12 bases between them. The DNA for the CDR3 is TGTGCCAGCAGCGTCAGTGCAGGCCTCCAAGAGACCCAGTACTTC. This codes for CASSVSAGLQETQYF.

J is TRBJ1-4 and V is TRBV6-6, with D perhaps matching TRBD1 (6 bases). The CDR3 spans 14 residues. CDR1 is MNHNY, CDR2 SVGAGI, per germline (reference sequence). V was pared by 2 bases and J by 8 bases, with 12 bases between. CDR3 DNA sequence: TGTGCCAGCAGTTACCCAGGGGAGGGGGAAAAACTGTTTTTT. Amino acids: CASSYPGEGEKLFF.

This chain uses TRBV5-4 with TRBJ2-2; D may be TRBD2 (5 bases). The CDR3 contains 16 residues. Trimming took 0 bases from V and 1 from J, leaving 10 bases between them. From germline, CDR1 is SGHNT and CDR2 YYREEE (reference sequence). The CDR3 region is CASSLEPAENTGELFF. The CDR3 bases are TGTGCCAGCAGCTTGGAGCCAGCGGAGAACACCGGGGAGCTGTTTTTT.

The chain links TRBV20-1 to TRBJ1-2; 12 bases map to TRBD1. The ends lost 6 bases at V and 6 bases at J; junction bases unmatched: 8. The germline CDR1 and CDR2 sequences are DFQATT and SNEGSKA (reference sequence). The CDR3 totals 14 residues. CDR3 region: CSAPAGTGGNGYTF. CDR3 nucleotide sequence: TGCAGTGCCCCGGCCGGGACAGGGGGCAATGGCTACACCTTC.

This sequence joins TRBV9 and TRBJ2-2; TRBD2 matches 7 bases. This CDR3 is built from 16 residues. Germline lookup yields CDR1 SGDLS and CDR2 YYNGEE. V was clipped by 4 bases and J by 3 bases; unmatched bases: 9. The CDR3 sequence: CASSPEGGVDTGELFF. For the CDR3, the DNA is TGTGCCAGCAGCCCCGAGGGAGGGGTGGACACCGGGGAGCTGTTTTTT.

V is TRBV5-1 and J is TRBJ2-2; maybe TRBD1 (6 bases). Germline CDR1 reads SGHRS; CDR2 reads YFSETQ. The CDR3 runs to 14 residues. V gave up 5 bases and J gave up 1 base, with 9 bases separating them. The CDR3 DNA reads TGCGCCAGCAGTAAGGGGGAGAACACCGGGGAGCTGTTTTTT. Protein product: CASSKGENTGELFF.

V usage is TRBV20-1 and J usage is TRBJ2-5; TRBD1 matches 7 bases. V shed 2 bases and J 3 bases; nucleotides not matched to a gene: 6. CDR1 is DFQATT and CDR2 is SNEGSKA in the germline V gene (reference sequence). The CDR3 length is 14 residues. The CDR3 DNA reads as TGCAGTGCTAGACACGGGACAGATAAAGAGACCCAGTACTTC. Translated: CSARHGTDKETQYF.

This sequence joins TRBV7-3 and TRBJ2-1, with D possibly matching TRBD1 (5 bases). Germline CDR1 and CDR2: SGHTA and FQGTGA. This CDR3 contains 14 residues. Trimming took 5 bases from V and 5 from J, leaving 13 bases between them. CDR3 sequence (DNA): TGTGCCAGCAGCCCACCTGACAGACACAATGAGCAGTTCTTC. Protein: CASSPPDRHNEQFF.

The chain is built from TRBV15 and TRBJ2-1, with D perhaps given as TRBD1 or TRBD2 (5 bases each). Germline CDR1 LNHNV, CDR2 YYDKDF (reference sequence). This CDR3 comprises 16 residues. V was pared by 0 bases and J by 5 bases, with 14 bases between. CDR3 sequence: CATSRDLRPGHNEQFF. In DNA form, the CDR3 reads TGTGCCACCAGCAGAGATCTAAGACCGGGGCACAATGAGCAGTTCTTC.

The rearrangement links TRBV5-4 to TRBJ2-3; no clear D gene. Germline CDR1 SGHNT, CDR2 YYREEE (reference sequence). V shed 0 bases and J shed 0 bases, with 8 bases lying between them. There are 15 residues in the CDR3. CDR3 loop: CASSLAGQSTDTQYF. The DNA of the CDR3 is TGTGCCAGCAGCTTGGCCGGGCAGAGCACAGATACGCAGTATTTT.

This rearrangement joins TRBV5-4 to TRBJ2-7; the D gene could be TRBD1 or TRBD2 (5 bases each). Germline-derived CDR1 and CDR2 are SGHNT and YYREEE (reference sequence). The ends were cut back, 0 bases at V and 6 bases at J, with 16 bases in the middle. The CDR3 spans 15 residues. CDR3 DNA sequence: TGTGCCAGCAGCTTGGTTCTGGGGGAGATCGGCGAGCAGTACTTC. Protein: CASSLVLGEIGEQYF.

The chain couples TRBV18 to TRBJ1-2; no clear D gene. The CDR3 contains 11 residues. The germline CDR1 and CDR2 sequences are KGHSH and LQKENI. V lost 6 bases and J 6 bases, leaving 8 bases between the germline ends. CDR3 nucleotides: TGTGCCAGCTCCTCGACCAATGGCTACACCTTC. Encoded protein: CASSSTNGYTF.